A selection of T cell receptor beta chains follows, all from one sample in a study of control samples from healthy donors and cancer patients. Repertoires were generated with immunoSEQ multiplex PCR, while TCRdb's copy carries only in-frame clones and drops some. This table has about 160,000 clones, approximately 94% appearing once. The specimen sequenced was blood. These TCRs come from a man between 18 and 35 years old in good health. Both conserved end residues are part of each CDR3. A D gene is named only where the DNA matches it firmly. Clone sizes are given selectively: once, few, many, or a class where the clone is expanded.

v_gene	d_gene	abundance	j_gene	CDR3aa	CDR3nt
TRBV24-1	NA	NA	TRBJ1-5	CATQRSGSGNQPQHF	TGTGCCACCCAACGTAGTGGGTCGGGCAATCAGCCCCAGCATTTT
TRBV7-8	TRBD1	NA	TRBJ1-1	CASSLASPGQLLNTEAFF	TGTGCCAGCAGCTTAGCTTCTCCGGGACAGCTTTTGAACACTGAAGCTTTCTTT
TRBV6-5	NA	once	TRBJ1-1	CASSPKPGLVAEAFF	TGTGCCAGCAGCCCGAAGCCAGGGCTTGTCGCTGAAGCTTTCTTT
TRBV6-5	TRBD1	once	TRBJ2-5	CASSYQQGFQETQYF	TGTGCCAGCAGCTACCAACAGGGGTTCCAAGAGACCCAGTACTTC
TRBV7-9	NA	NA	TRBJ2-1	CASSLGGTEQFF	TGTGCCAGCAGCTTAGGAGGGACAGAGCAGTTCTTC
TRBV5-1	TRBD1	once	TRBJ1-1	CASSGTIPGQGNTEAFF	TGCGCCAGCAGCGGAACCATACCGGGACAGGGGAACACTGAAGCTTTCTTT
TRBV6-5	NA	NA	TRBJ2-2	CASSSSTYTGELFF	TGTGCCAGCAGCTCCTCGACCTACACCGGGGAGCTGTTTTTT
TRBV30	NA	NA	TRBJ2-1	CAWGDSNYNEQFF	TGTGCCTGGGGTGACTCGAACTACAATGAGCAGTTCTTC
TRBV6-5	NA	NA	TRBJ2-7	CASSQREALDSEQYF	TGTGCCAGCAGCCAGCGAGAGGCCCTCGATTCTGAGCAGTACTTC
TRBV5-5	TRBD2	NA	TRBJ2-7	CASSLFLAGPYEQYF	TGTGCCAGCAGCTTGTTCCTAGCGGGACCCTACGAGCAGTACTTC
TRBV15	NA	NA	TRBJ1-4	CATSRAGISNEKLFF	TGTGCCACCAGCAGAGCGGGGATTTCTAATGAAAAACTGTTTTTT
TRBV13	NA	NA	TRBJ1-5	CASSLANQPQHF	TGTGCCAGCAGCTTAGCCAATCAGCCCCAGCATTTT
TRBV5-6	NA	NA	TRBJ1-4	CASSGGDREKLFF	TGTGCCAGCAGCGGGGGGGACCGAGAAAAACTGTTTTTT
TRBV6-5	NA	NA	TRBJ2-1	CASSLFRNEQFF	TGTGCCAGCAGTCTATTTCGGAATGAGCAGTTCTTC
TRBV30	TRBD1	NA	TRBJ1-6	CAWRETGVASPLHF	TGTGCCTGGAGGGAGACAGGGGTAGCTTCACCCCTCCACTTT
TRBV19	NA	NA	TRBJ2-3	CASSIETGEGTDTQYF	TGTGCCAGTAGTATTGAGACAGGCGAGGGCACAGATACGCAGTATTTT
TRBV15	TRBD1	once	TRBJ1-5	CATSREPRDSSIENQPQHF	TGTGCCACCAGCAGAGAACCCCGGGACAGCAGCATAGAAAATCAGCCCCAGCATTTT
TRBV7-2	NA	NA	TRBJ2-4	CASSLSGAGNIQYF	TGTGCCAGCAGCTTATCAGGGGCGGGAAACATTCAGTACTTC
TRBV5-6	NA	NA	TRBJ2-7	CASSTWNRVHEQYF	TGTGCCAGCAGCACGTGGAACAGGGTCCACGAGCAGTACTTC
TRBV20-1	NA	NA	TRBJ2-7	CSASTGSGPYEQYF	TGCAGTGCTAGTACCGGGAGTGGACCCTACGAGCAGTACTTC